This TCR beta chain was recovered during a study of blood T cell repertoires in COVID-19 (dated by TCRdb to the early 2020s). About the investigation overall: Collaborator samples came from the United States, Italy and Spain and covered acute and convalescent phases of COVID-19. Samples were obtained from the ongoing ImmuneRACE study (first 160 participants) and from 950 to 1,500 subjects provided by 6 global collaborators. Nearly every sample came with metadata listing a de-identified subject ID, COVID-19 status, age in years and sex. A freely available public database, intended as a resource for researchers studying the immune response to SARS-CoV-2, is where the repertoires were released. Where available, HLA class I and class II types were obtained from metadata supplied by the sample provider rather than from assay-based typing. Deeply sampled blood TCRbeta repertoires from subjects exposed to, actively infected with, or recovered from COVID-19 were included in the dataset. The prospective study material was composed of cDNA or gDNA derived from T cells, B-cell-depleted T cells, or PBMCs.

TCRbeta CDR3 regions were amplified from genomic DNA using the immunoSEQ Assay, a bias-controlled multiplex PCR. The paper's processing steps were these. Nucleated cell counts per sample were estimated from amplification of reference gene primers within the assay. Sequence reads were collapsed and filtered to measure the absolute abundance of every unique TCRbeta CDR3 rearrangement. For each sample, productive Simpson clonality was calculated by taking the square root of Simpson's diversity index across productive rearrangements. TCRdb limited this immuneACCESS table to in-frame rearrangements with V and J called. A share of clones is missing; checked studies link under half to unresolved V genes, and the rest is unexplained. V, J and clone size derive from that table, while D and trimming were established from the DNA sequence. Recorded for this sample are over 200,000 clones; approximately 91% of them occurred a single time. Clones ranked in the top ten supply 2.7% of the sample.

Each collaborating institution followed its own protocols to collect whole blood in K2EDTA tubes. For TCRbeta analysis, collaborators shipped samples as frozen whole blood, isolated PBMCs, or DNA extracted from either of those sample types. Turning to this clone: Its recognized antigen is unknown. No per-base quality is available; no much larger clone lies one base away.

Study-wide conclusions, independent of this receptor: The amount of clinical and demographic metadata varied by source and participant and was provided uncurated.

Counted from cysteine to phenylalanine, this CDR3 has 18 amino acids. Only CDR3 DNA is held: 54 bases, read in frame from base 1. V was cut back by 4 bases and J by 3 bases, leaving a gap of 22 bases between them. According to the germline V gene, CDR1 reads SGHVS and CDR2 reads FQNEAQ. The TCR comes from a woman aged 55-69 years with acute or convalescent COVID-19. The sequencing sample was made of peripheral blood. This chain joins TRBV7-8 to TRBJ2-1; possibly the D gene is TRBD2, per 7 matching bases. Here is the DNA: TGTGCCAGCAGCTCCAGTTTTTTGGGGGGGCCGGACTACAATGAGCAGTTCTTC. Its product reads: CASSSSFLGGPDYNEQFF.